The T cell receptor beta chain described here comes from a study of T cell repertoires in cytomegalovirus infection. About the research overall: It can be stated that public TCR beta signatures indicated CMV infection as well as a matching HLA type.

TCRdb recomputed calls from the reads with MiXCR, one row per CDR3 protein. Counted here are approximately 250,000 distinct CDR3 sequences, roughly 10% occurring once; the ten biggest clones make up more than 13%. This clonotype was counted ten times or more. Its antigen is not known. Study-wide points: The cumulative frequency of public TCR beta families distinguished individuals who carried CMV together with the relevant HLA. Within the response measured ex vivo, HLA-C-restricted CMV-specific TCR beta clonotypes were dominant.

The CDR3 contains 19 residues. The ends were cut back, 2 bases at V and 4 bases at J, with 27 bases in the middle. Germline values: CDR1 GTSNPN, CDR2 SVGIG (reference sequence). The V gene is TRBV30, the J gene TRBJ2-4, with D perhaps TRBD1 (6 bases). The sequenced material came from PBMCs. This receptor was identified in a human donor in good health (CMV status not recorded). Some clones in this sample may be carry-over from other donors' samples. The CDR3 nucleotides read TGTGCCTGGAGTCGACGCATCTCCCAGGGGCCAGACATAAAAAACATTCAGTACTTC. Amino acids: CAWSRRISQGPDIKNIQYF.